The rows below give T cell receptor beta chains drawn from one sample of a study of tumor-infiltrating lymphocytes in primary liver carcinoma. MiXCR, applied by TCRdb to the multiplex PCR reads, yields one record per CDR3 protein. The top ten hold approximately 65% of the sample, which has about 180,000 distinct CDR3 sequences, 50% to 75% seen once. The sequencing sample was made of peripheral blood. These receptors were collected from a man aged 40-50 years with primary liver carcinoma and hepatitis B virus infection. Both conserved end residues are part of each CDR3. D genes are given only for firm matches. Clone sizes are given selectively: once, few, many, or a class where the clone is expanded.

V gene	clone size	J gene	D gene	CDR3 protein	CDR3 DNA
TRBV6-1	NA	TRBJ1-3	NA	CATNAREAFSGNTIYF	TGTGCCACCAATGCTCGGGAGGCCTTCTCTGGAAACACCATATATTTT
TRBV11-2	NA	TRBJ2-1	TRBD1	CASGRDRGYNEQFF	TGTGCCAGCGGCCGGGACAGGGGTTACAATGAGCAGTTCTTC
TRBV10-3	NA	TRBJ1-2	NA	CAISESTAGASYTF	TGTGCCATCAGTGAGTCGACGGCAGGGGCGAGCTACACCTTC
TRBV29-1	many	TRBJ2-1	NA	CSAPTSPGSHTHEQFF	TGCAGCGCCCCCACTTCCCCAGGCTCACACACCCATGAGCAGTTCTTC
TRBV4-1	NA	TRBJ1-1	NA	CASSQVREITEALF	TGCGCCAGCAGCCAAGTTCGAGAAATCACTGAAGCTCTCTTT
TRBV11-2	NA	TRBJ2-1	TRBD2	CARSPGTSGRISNEQFF	TGCGCCAGGAGCCCCGGGACTAGCGGGAGAATCAGCAATGAACAGTTCTTC
TRBV6-5	few	TRBJ2-7	NA	CASTDGAYEQYF	TGTGCCAGCACGGACGGAGCCTACGAGCAGTACTTC
TRBV6-5	few	TRBJ2-6	TRBD2	CASRSAGGVSGANVLTF	TGTGCCAGCAGGTCAGCGGGAGGCGTGTCTGGGGCCAACGTCCTGACTTTC
TRBV4-2	NA	TRBJ2-5	NA	CASSRYNEQQETQYF	TGTGCCAGCAGCCGATACAACGAACAACAAGAGACCCAGTACTTC
TRBV29-1	NA	TRBJ2-2	TRBD2	CSVGPLAGGTTNTGELFF	TGCAGCGTTGGGCCGCTAGCGGGAGGCACAACGAACACCGGGGAGCTGTTTTTT
TRBV6-2/TRBV6-3	NA	TRBJ2-1	NA	CASSLTSVRHNEQFF	TGTGCCAGCAGTTTGACTAGTGTGAGGCACAATGAGCAGTTCTTC
TRBV11-1	NA	TRBJ2-1	TRBD2	CASSLESGGPNEWFF	TGTGCCAGCAGCTTAGAGTCGGGAGGGCCGAATGAGTGGTTCTTC
TRBV12-3/TRBV12-4	NA	TRBJ1-2	NA	CASSLGGGYTF	TGTGCCAGCAGTCTTGGCGGGGGCTACACCTTC
TRBV30	few	TRBJ2-7	TRBD2	CAWSPPPRLAQTYEQYF	TGTGCCTGGAGTCCACCCCCTCGACTAGCGCAGACCTACGAGCAGTACTTC
TRBV11-2	NA	TRBJ2-4	TRBD2	CASSPAGASENIQYF	TGTGCCAGCAGCCCAGCGGGGGCCTCGGAAAACATTCAGTACTTC
TRBV11-2	NA	TRBJ2-7	TRBD1	CASNFDRAVEQYF	TGTGCCAGCAACTTCGACAGGGCCGTCGAGCAGTACTTC
TRBV6-6	NA	TRBJ2-3	TRBD2	CASSPGLAVTDTQYF	TGTGCCAGCAGCCCGGGACTAGCGGTGACAGATACGCAGTATTTT
TRBV10-3	NA	TRBJ2-5	NA	CAISDSTWGLGETQYF	TGTGCCATCAGTGATTCAACCTGGGGGCTGGGAGAGACCCAGTACTTC
TRBV6-1	few	TRBJ2-7	TRBD1	CASRGQGDEQYF	TGTGCCAGCAGGGGACAGGGGGACGAGCAGTACTTC
TRBV4-2	NA	TRBJ2-1	TRBD2	CASSQDQGASGSTQFF	TGTGCCAGCAGCCAAGATCAAGGGGCTAGCGGGAGTACTCAGTTCTTC
TRBV29-1	few	TRBJ2-7	NA	CSVEGGAKGNEQYF	TGCAGCGTTGAAGGGGGGGCTAAGGGTAACGAGCAGTACTTC